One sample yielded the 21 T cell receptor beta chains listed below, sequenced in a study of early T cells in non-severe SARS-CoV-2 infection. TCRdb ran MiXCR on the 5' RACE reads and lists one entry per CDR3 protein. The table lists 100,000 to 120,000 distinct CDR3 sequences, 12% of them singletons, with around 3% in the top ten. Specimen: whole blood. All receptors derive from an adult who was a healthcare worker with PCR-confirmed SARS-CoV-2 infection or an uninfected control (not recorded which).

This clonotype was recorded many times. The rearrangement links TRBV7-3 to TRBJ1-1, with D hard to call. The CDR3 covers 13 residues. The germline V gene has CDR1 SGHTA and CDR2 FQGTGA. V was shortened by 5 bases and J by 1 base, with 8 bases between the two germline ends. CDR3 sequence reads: CASSITQNTEAFF. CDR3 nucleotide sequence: TGTGCCAGCAGCATTACACAGAACACTGAAGCTTTCTTT.

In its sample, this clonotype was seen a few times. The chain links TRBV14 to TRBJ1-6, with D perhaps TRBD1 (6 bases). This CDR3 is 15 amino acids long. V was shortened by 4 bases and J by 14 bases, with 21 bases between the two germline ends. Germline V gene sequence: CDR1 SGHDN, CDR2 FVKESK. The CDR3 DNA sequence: TGTGCCAGCAGCCTATATAGGGACAACCTAAGAGCCCTCCACTTT. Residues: CASSLYRDNLRALHF. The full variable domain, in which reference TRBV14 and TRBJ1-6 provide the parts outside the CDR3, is EAGVTQFPSHSVIEKGQTVTLRCDPISGHDNLYWYRRVMGKEIKFLLHFVKESKQDESGMPNNRFLAERTGGTYSTLKVQPAELEDSGVYFCASSLYRDNLRALHFGNGTRLTVT.

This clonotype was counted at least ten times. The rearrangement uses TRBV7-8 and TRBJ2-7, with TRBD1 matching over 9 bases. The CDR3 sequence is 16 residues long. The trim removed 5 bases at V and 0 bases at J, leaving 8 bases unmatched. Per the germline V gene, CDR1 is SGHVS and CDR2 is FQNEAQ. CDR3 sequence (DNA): TGTGCCAGCAGCCCCGGACAGGGGACGAACTCCTACGAGCAGTACTTC. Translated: CASSPGQGTNSYEQYF. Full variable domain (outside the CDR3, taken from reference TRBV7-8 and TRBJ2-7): GAGVSQSPRYKVAKRGQDVALRCDPISGHVSLFWYQQALGQGPEFLTYFQNEAQLDKSGLPSDRFFAERPEGSVSTLKIQRTQQEDSAVYLCASSPGQGTNSYEQYFGPGTRLTVT.

DNA for the CDR3: TGTGCCAGCAGCTTAAGTCCTCCGTCACTAGCGTTAGAGACCCAGTACTTC. It yields the protein CASSLSPPSLALETQYF. The chain combines TRBV7-6 with TRBJ2-5; 7 bases align to TRBD2. Germline CDR1 reads SGHVS; CDR2 reads FNYEAQ. The CDR3 consists of 17 residues. Trimming removed 2 bases from V and 4 bases from J; junction bases left unmatched: 13. The whole variable domain, filled in from reference TRBV7-6 and TRBJ2-5, reads GAGVSQSPRYKVTKRGQDVALRCDPISGHVSLYWYRQALGQGPEFLTYFNYEAQQDKSGLPNDRFSAERPEGSISTLTIQRTEQRDSAMYRCASSLSPPSLALETQYFGPGTRLLVL.

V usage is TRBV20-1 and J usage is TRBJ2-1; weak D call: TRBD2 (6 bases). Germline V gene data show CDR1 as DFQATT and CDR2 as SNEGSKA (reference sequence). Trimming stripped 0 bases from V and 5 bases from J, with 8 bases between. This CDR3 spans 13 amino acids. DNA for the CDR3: TGCAGTGCTAGAGAGGCGGGACACAATGAGCAGTTCTTC. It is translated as CSAREAGHNEQFF.

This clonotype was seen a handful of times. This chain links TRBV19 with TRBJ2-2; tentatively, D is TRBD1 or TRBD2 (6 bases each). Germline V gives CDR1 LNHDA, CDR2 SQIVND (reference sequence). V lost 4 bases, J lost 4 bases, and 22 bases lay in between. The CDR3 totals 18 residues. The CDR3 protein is CASSTRQVLAGPTGELFF. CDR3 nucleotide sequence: TGTGCCAGTAGTACCAGACAGGTGCTGGCGGGGCCCACCGGGGAGCTGTTTTTT.

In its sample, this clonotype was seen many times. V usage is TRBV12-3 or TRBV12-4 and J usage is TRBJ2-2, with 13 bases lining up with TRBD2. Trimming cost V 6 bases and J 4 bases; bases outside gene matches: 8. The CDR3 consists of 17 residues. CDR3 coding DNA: TGTGCCAGCAGCCCAGGACTAGCGGGGGTGCGCACCGGGGAGCTGTTTTTT. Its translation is CASSPGLAGVRTGELFF.

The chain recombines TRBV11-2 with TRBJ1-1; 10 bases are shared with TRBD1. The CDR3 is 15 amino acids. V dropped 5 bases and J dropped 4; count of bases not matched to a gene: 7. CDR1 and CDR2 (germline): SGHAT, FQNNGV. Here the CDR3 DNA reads TGTGCCAGCAGCCCTGGACAGGGGGGGAGCACTGAAGCTTTCTTT. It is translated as CASSPGQGGSTEAFF.

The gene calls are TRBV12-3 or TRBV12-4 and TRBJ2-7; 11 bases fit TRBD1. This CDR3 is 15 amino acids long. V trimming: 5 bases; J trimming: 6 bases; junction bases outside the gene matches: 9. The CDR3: CASSPRTGGYAEQYF. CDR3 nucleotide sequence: TGTGCCAGCAGTCCCCGGACAGGGGGCTACGCCGAGCAGTACTTC.

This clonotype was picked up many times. The CDR3, as DNA: TGTGCCTCACAAGGGGGGATGGCTAATGAAAAACTGTTTTTT. Translating it yields CASQGGMANEKLFF. The genes are TRBV27 and TRBJ1-4; perhaps TRBD1 as D (6 bases). With 11 bases removed from V and 3 bases from J, the gap between germline ends came to 16 bases. This CDR3 has 14 residues. CDR1 is MNHEY and CDR2 is SMNVEV in the germline V gene (reference sequence). The full variable domain, its missing parts supplied by reference TRBV27 and TRBJ1-4, is EAQVTQNPRYLITVTGKKLTVTCSQNMNHEYMSWYRQDPGLGLRQIYYSMNVEVTDKGDVPEGYKVSRKEKRNFPLILESPSPNQTSLYFCASQGGMANEKLFFGSGTQLSVL.

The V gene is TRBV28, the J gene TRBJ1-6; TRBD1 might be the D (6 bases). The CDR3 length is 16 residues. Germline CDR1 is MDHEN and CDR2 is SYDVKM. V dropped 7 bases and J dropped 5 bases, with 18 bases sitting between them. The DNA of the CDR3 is TGTGCCAGCACCCTATTGGGGGCGAACCATAATTCACCCCTCCACTTT. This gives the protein CASTLLGANHNSPLHF.

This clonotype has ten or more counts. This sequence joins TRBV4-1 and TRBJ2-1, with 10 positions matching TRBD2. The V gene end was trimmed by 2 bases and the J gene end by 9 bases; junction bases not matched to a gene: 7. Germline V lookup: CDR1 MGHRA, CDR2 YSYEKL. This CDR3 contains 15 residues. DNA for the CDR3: TGCGCCAGCAGCCAAACTAGCGGGGCCACCTCTGAGCAGTTCTTC. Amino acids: CASSQTSGATSEQFF.

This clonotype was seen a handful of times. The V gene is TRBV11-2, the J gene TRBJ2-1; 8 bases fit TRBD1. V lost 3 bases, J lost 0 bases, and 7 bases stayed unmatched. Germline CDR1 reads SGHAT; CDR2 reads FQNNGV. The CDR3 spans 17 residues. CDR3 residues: CASSFSGTGSSYNEQFF. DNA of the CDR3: TGTGCCAGCAGCTTTTCTGGGACAGGAAGCTCCTACAATGAGCAGTTCTTC.

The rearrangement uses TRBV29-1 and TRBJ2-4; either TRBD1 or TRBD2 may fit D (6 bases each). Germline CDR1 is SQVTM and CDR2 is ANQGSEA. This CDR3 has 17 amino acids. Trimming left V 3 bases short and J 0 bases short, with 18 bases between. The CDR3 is CSVEGGPHELAKNIQYF. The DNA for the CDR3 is TGCAGCGTTGAGGGGGGCCCACATGAGTTAGCCAAAAACATTCAGTACTTC.

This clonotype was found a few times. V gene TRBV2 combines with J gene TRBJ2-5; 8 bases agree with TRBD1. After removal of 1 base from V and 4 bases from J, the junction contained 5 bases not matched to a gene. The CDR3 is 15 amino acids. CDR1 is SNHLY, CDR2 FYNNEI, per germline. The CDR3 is CASSEGQGARETQYF. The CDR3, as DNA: TGTGCCAGCAGTGAAGGCCAGGGGGCACGAGAGACCCAGTACTTC.

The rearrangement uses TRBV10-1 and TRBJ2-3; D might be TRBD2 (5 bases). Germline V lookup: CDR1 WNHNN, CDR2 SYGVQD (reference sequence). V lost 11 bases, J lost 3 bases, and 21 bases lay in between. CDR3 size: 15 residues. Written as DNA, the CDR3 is TGCGCCCCCACGCGGACGCAGCGGCTGACAGATACGCAGTATTTT. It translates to CAPTRTQRLTDTQYF.

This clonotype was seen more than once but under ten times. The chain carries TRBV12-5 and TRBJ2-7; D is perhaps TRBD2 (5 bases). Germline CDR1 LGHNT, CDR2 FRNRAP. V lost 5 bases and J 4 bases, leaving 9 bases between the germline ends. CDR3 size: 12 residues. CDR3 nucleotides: TGTGCTAGTGGTGGGTCGGGGTACGAGCAGTACTTC. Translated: CASGGSGYEQYF.

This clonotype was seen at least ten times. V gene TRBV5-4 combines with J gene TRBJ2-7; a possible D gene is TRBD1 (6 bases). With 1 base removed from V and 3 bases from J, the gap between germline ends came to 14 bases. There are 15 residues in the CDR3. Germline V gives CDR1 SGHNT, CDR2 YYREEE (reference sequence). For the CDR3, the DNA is TGTGCCAGCAGCTTGTCCGGACAGCCAGTCTACGAGCAGTACTTC. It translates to CASSLSGQPVYEQYF. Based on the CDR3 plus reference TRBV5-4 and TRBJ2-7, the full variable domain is ETGVTQSPTHLIKTRGQQVTLRCSSQSGHNTVSWYQQALGQGPQFIFQYYREEENGRGNFPPRFSGLQFPNYSSELNVNALELDDSALYLCASSLSGQPVYEQYFGPGTRLTVT.

In nucleotides, the CDR3 is TGTGCCAGCAGCTTCCTAGTGCATGAGCAGTTCTTC. Its translation is CASSFLVHEQFF. The chain joins TRBV5-5 to TRBJ2-1; D is uncertain. The CDR3 totals 12 residues. V lost 2 bases and J 8 bases, leaving 8 bases between the germline ends. Germline V gives CDR1 SGHKS, CDR2 YYEKEE (reference sequence).

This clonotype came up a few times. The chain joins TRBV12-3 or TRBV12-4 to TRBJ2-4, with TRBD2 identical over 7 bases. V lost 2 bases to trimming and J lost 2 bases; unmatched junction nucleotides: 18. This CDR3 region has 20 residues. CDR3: CASSLKGRASGSKTKNIQYF. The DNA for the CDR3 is TGTGCCAGCAGTTTAAAGGGTAGGGCTAGCGGAAGTAAAACCAAAAACATTCAGTACTTC.

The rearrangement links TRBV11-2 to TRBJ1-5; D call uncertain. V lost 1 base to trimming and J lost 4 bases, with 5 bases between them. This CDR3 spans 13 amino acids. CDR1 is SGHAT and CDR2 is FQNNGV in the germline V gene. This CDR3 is CASSLVINQPQHF. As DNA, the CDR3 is TGTGCCAGCAGCTTAGTGATAAATCAGCCCCAGCATTTT.